This T cell receptor beta chain originates from a study of control samples from healthy donors and cancer patients. Germline CDR1 MGHDK, CDR2 SYGVNS. J lost 1 base, V lost 7 bases, and 5 bases had no gene match. The CDR3 is 14 amino acids. The data were produced by immunoSEQ multiplex PCR, yet TCRdb's version contains in-frame clones alone and is incomplete. The sample lists 55,000 to 65,000 clones, approximately 87% occurring once. The chain employs TRBV25-1 and TRBJ1-1, with 8 positions matching TRBD1. The TCR was taken from a woman aged 55-70 years with lung cancer. Sample: PBMCs. The CDR3 spells CASTRGQGNTEAFF. DNA of the CDR3: TGTGCCAGCACCCGAGGACAGGGGAACACTGAAGCTTTCTTT.